These 12 T cell receptor beta chains were sequenced from one sample in a study of T cell responses to AZD1222 COVID-19 vaccine. Generated by immunoSEQ multiplex PCR, the TCRdb table keeps only in-frame clones and is missing some. The data hold more than 80,000 clones, with around 90% observed a single time. The sequencing here drew on peripheral blood, taken on day 0 of AZD1222 vaccination. The receptor set was obtained from an adult in good health.

This clone has only a few counts. The V call is TRBV2, the J call TRBJ2-2; 8 nucleotides align to TRBD1. The V gene end was trimmed by 7 bases and the J gene end by 7 bases; junction bases not matched to a gene: 8. From germline, CDR1 is SNHLY and CDR2 FYNNEI. This CDR3 region has 14 residues. This CDR3 reads CASKWGQDGGELFF. Here the CDR3 DNA reads TGTGCCAGCAAATGGGGACAGGACGGCGGGGAGCTGTTTTTT. The full variable domain, completed using reference TRBV2 and TRBJ2-2, is EPEVTQTPSHQVTQMGQEVILRCVPISNHLYFYWYRQILGQKVEFLVSFYNNEISEKSEIFDDQFSVERPDGSNFTLKIRSTKLEDSAMYFCASKWGQDGGELFFGEGSRLTVL.

The chain carries TRBV6-1 and TRBJ1-4, with TRBD1 matching over 8 bases. The V gene end was trimmed by 2 bases and the J gene end by 8 bases; junction bases not matched to a gene: 7. This CDR3 region has 15 residues. The germline V gene has CDR1 MNHNS and CDR2 SASEGT. The CDR3 DNA reads as TGTGCCAGCAGTGAATATTTTACAGGGGGGGAAAAACTGTTTTTT. Protein: CASSEYFTGGEKLFF.

V is TRBV7-8 and J is TRBJ1-3, with D unresolved. This CDR3 contains 15 residues. Germline lookup yields CDR1 SGHVS and CDR2 FQNEAQ. Trimming removed 4 bases from V and 8 bases from J, with 18 bases in between. CDR3 residues: CASSSRLLSRDTIYF. The CDR3 DNA reads as TGTGCCAGCAGCTCCCGGTTACTCTCAAGGGACACCATATATTTT.

V is TRBV6-5 and J is TRBJ1-3, with D uncertain. The ends were cut back, 7 bases at V and 3 bases at J, with 10 bases in the middle. This CDR3 region has 13 residues. Germline CDR1 reads MNHEY; CDR2 reads SVGAGI. For the CDR3, the DNA is TGTGCCAGCACCTTACCCCTTGGAAACACCATATATTTT. Encoded protein: CASTLPLGNTIYF.

The chain is built from TRBV7-9 and TRBJ1-2; D is uncertain. The germline V gene encodes CDR1 SEHNR and CDR2 FQNEAQ (reference sequence). CDR3 length: 12 residues. With 7 bases removed from V and 3 bases from J, the gap between germline ends came to 9 bases. The DNA of the CDR3 is TGTGCCAGCACCCTCACAGACTATGGCTACACCTTC. This codes for CASTLTDYGYTF.

This chain's CDR3 is CASSESVGQGSSYNEQFF. Here the CDR3 DNA reads TGTGCCAGCAGTGAATCTGTGGGACAGGGGAGCTCCTACAATGAGCAGTTCTTC. The chain links TRBV25-1 to TRBJ2-1; 10 positions agree with TRBD1. The CDR3 has 18 residues. Germline lookup yields CDR1 MGHDK and CDR2 SYGVNS. V was pared by 1 base and J by 0 bases, with 6 bases of the junction left unmatched. Full variable domain (missing parts from reference TRBV25-1 and TRBJ2-1): EADIYQTPRYLVIGTGKKITLECSQTMGHDKMYWYQQDPGMELHLIHYSYGVNSTEKGDLSSESTVSRIRTEHFPLTLESARPSHTSQYLCASSESVGQGSSYNEQFFGPGTRLTVL.

The chain employs TRBV6-5 and TRBJ2-7; tentatively, D is TRBD2 (5 bases). This CDR3 region has 14 residues. V was pared by 2 bases and J by 2 bases, with 10 bases between. CDR1 and CDR2 from the germline V gene are MNHEY and SVGAGI. CDR3 in DNA: TGTGCCAGCAGTTACGCGGACGGGGCCTACGAGCAGTACTTC. Translating gives CASSYADGAYEQYF.

This sequence joins TRBV12-3 or TRBV12-4 and TRBJ1-2; D is undetermined. V lost 6 bases to trimming and J lost 2 bases, with 10 bases between them. The CDR3 is made up of 13 amino acids. The CDR3 loop reads CASSLSDNYGYTF. The CDR3 region has the DNA TGTGCCAGCAGCCTATCAGACAACTATGGCTACACCTTC.

The rearrangement uses TRBV4-1 and TRBJ2-2; 9 bases line up with TRBD2. The J segment lost 10 bases and the V segment lost 0 bases, leaving 9 bases of the junction unmatched. Germline CDR1 MGHRA, CDR2 YSYEKL. The CDR3 sequence is 16 residues long. The CDR3 DNA reads TGCGCCAGCAGCCAAGATCGCGGGAGGGCCAGGGAGGAGCTGTTTTTT. It translates to CASSQDRGRAREELFF.

This sequence joins TRBV5-1 and TRBJ2-1, with a tentative D call TRBD2 (6 bases). The CDR3 length is 21 residues. Deletions cut 4 bases from V and 0 bases from J, with 29 bases between. CDR1 is SGHRS and CDR2 is YFSETQ in the germline V gene. This CDR3 is CASSPVADTMWYQSSYNEQFF. The CDR3 DNA reads as TGCGCCAGCAGCCCCGTAGCGGATACCATGTGGTATCAAAGCTCCTACAATGAGCAGTTCTTC.

This chain joins TRBV13 and TRBJ1-3; D gene ambiguous. CDR1 PRHDT and CDR2 FYEKMQ come from the germline V gene (reference sequence). Trimming cost V 7 bases and J 3 bases, with 13 bases left between them. The CDR3 has 14 residues. DNA for the CDR3: TGTGCCAGCACCTGGGGAATTGGTGGAAACACCATATATTTT. It is translated as CASTWGIGGNTIYF. Supplemented by reference TRBV13 and TRBJ1-3, the full variable domain reads AAGVIQSPRHLIKEKRETATLKCYPIPRHDTVYWYQQGPGQDPQFLISFYEKMQSDKGSIPDRFSAQQFSDYHSELNMSSLELGDSALYFCASTWGIGGNTIYFGEGSWLTVV.

This chain uses TRBV18 with TRBJ2-7, with TRBD1 identical over 10 bases. This CDR3 has 14 residues. Trimming removed 9 bases from V and 2 bases from J; junction bases left unmatched: 7. Germline CDR1 is KGHSH and CDR2 is LQKENI. In nucleotides, the CDR3 is TGTGCCAGTTCAACCGGGACAGGGGCCTACGAGCAGTACTTC. This translates into CASSTGTGAYEQYF. Supplemented by reference TRBV18 and TRBJ2-7, the full variable domain reads NAGVMQNPRHLVRRRGQEARLRCSPMKGHSHVYWYRQLPEEGLKFMVYLQKENIIDESGMPKERFSAEFPKEGPSILRIQQVVRGDSAAYFCASSTGTGAYEQYFGPGTRLTVT.